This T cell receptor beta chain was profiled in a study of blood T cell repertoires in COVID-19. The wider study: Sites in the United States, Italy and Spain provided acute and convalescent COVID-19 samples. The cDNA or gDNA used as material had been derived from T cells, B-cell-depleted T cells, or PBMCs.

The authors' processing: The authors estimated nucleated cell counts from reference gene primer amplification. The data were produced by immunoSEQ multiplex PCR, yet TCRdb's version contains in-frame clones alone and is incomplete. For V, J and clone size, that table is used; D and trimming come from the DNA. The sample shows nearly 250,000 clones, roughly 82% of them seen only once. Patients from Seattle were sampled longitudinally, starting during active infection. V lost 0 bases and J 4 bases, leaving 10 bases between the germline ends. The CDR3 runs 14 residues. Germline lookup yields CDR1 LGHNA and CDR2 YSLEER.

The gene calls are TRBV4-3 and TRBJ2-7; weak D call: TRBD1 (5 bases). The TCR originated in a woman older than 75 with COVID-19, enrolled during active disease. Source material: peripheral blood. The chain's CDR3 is CASSQDSGRYEQYF. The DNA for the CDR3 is TGCGCCAGCAGCCAAGATTCAGGGCGGTACGAGCAGTACTTC.